The 6 T cell receptor beta chains presented below share a single source sample, sequenced in a study of cytomegalovirus exposure and HLA in healthy donors. Vbeta (60) and Jbeta (13) primers were used in the PCR. Data came from immunoSEQ multiplex PCR; TCRdb stores just in-frame clones and leaves some out. Of about 130,000 clones listed, 80% are singletons. Sequencing input: PBMCs. These receptor sequences come from a man aged 35 to 55 in good health and CMV-seronegative.

In its sample, this clone was seen once. The rearrangement joins TRBV5-1 to TRBJ2-7; a weak D match, TRBD1 (6 bases). This CDR3 is 15 amino acids long. Between the trimmed V and J ends, which lost 3 bases and 4 bases, there was a span of 17 bases. Germline lookup yields CDR1 SGHRS and CDR2 YFSETQ. This CDR3 reads CASSSITGSGYEQYF. CDR3 DNA sequence: TGCGCCAGCAGCTCGATTACAGGGTCTGGGTACGAGCAGTACTTC.

This chain links TRBV29-1 with TRBJ2-3, with 9 nucleotides matching TRBD2. The V gene's germline CDR1 is SQVTM and CDR2 ANQGSEA. The CDR3 covers 14 residues. The V and J ends lost 7 bases and 4 bases, in that order; junction bases with no gene match: 9. The CDR3 region is CSGSGSGPADTQYF. For the CDR3, the DNA is TGCAGCGGTAGCGGGAGCGGCCCGGCAGATACGCAGTATTTT.

This chain uses TRBV2 with TRBJ1-4; 8 bases are shared with TRBD1. The CDR3 is made up of 16 amino acids. The V segment lost 1 base and the J segment 6 bases; nucleotides outside the gene matches: 7. Germline loops: CDR1 SNHLY, CDR2 FYNNEI. CDR3 sequence: CASSEGQGAYYEKLFF. DNA for the CDR3: TGTGCCAGCAGTGAAGGGCAGGGGGCTTATTATGAAAAACTGTTTTTT.

The chain is built from TRBV9 and TRBJ2-5; 9 nucleotides match TRBD1. CDR1 and CDR2 from the germline V gene are SGDLS and YYNGEE. CDR3 length equals 14 residues. V was clipped by 0 bases and J by 5 bases; unmatched bases: 2. Written as DNA, the CDR3 is TGTGCCAGCAGCGTAGGACAGGGGGGGGAGACCCAGTACTTC. Encoded protein: CASSVGQGGETQYF.

The chain is built from TRBV2 and TRBJ1-5; D unresolved. The CDR3 loop spans 14 amino acids. In germline, CDR1 is SNHLY, CDR2 FYNNEI. V was cut by 5 bases and J by 0 bases, with 8 bases left in between. The CDR3 loop reads CASSTANSNQPQHF. The CDR3 nucleotides are TGTGCCAGCAGTACAGCTAATAGCAATCAGCCCCAGCATTTT.

V usage is TRBV5-1 and J usage is TRBJ2-7; 9 bases match TRBD2. This CDR3 region has 17 residues. The germline CDR1 and CDR2 sequences are SGHRS and YFSETQ. J gave up 3 bases and V 4 bases, and 14 bases lay outside the gene matches. Here the CDR3 reads CASSPTSSGEGYYEQYF. The CDR3, as DNA: TGCGCCAGCAGCCCCACGTCTAGCGGGGAGGGTTACTACGAGCAGTACTTC. The entire variable domain, with the rest obtained from reference TRBV5-1 and TRBJ2-7, is as follows: KAGVTQTPRYLIKTRGQQVTLSCSPISGHRSVSWYQQTPGQGLQFLFEYFSETQRNKGNFPGRFSGRQFSNSRSEMNVSTLELGDSALYLCASSPTSSGEGYYEQYFGPGTRLTVT.